This TCR beta chain is drawn from a study of monozygotic twins with inflammatory bowel disease. Study-wide findings and caveats: Results did not support any single strong IBD-associated signal or clonotype. Diversity of TCRbeta measured by inverse Simpson was lower in IBD patients than in healthy co-twins.

Template switching incorporated UMIs with a 6-nucleotide sample barcode. TCRdb re-called the 5' RACE reads, yielding one record per CDR3 amino acid sequence without DNA. In total, the table holds more than 85,000 distinct CDR3 sequences. Collection yielded 2.5 to 3 ml of blood per donor. On this clonotype itself: Its antigen remains unknown.

This CDR3 has 14 amino acids. Looked up from germline, CDR1 is SEHNR and CDR2 is FQNEAQ (reference sequence). Sample: blood. The V call is TRBV7-9, the J call TRBJ1-2. The TCR was taken from a human donor with ulcerative colitis or Crohn's disease, or a healthy co-twin of an affected twin (not recorded which). The CDR3 loop is CASSLGPGYYGYTF.